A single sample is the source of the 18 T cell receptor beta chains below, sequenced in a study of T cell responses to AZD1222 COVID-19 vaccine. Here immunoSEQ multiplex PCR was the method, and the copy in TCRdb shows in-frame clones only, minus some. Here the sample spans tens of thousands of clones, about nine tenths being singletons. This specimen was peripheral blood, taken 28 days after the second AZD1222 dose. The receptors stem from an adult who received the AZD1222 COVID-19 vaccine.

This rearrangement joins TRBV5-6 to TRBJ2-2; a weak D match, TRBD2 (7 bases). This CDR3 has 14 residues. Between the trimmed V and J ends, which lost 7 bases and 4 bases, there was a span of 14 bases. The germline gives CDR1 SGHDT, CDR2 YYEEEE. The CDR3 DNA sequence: TGTGCCAGCCTTTACAGGGAGGGCACCGGGGAGCTGTTTTTT. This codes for CASLYREGTGELFF.

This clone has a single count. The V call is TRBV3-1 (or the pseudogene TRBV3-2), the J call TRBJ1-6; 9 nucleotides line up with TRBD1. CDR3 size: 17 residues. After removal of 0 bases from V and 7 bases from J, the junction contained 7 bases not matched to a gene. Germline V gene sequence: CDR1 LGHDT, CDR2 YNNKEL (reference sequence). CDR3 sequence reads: CASSQDPQGASNSPLHF. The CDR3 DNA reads TGTGCCAGCAGCCAAGACCCACAGGGGGCGTCAAATTCACCCCTCCACTTT.

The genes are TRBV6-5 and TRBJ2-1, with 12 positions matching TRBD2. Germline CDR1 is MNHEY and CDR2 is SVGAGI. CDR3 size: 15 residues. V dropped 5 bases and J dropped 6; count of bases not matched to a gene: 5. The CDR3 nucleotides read TGTGCCAGCAGTCCTCTAGCGGGAGGGCCCAATGAGCAGTTCTTC. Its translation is CASSPLAGGPNEQFF.

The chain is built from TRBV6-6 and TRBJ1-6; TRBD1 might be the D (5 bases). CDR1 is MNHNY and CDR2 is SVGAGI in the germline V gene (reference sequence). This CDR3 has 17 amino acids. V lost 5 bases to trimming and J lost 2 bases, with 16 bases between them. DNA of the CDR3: TGTGCCAGCAGTCTAATCCCGAAGGGGCCCTATAATTCACCCCTCCACTTT. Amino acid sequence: CASSLIPKGPYNSPLHF.

This CDR3 reads CASSATGTGKGFRLNTEAFF. Here the CDR3 DNA reads TGCGCCAGCAGCGCAACCGGGACAGGAAAGGGGTTCAGGCTGAACACTGAAGCTTTCTTT. The genes are TRBV5-1 and TRBJ1-1, with 8 bases identical to TRBD1. Losses at the gene ends were 4 bases for V and 0 bases for J; bases not matched to a gene: 20. Germline V gives CDR1 SGHRS, CDR2 YFSETQ. The CDR3 spans 20 residues.

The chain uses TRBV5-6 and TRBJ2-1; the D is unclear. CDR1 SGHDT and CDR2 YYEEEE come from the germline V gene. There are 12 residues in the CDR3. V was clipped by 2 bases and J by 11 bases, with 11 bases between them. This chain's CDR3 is CASSFSNPQQFF. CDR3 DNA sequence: TGTGCCAGCAGCTTCTCTAACCCCCAGCAGTTCTTC.

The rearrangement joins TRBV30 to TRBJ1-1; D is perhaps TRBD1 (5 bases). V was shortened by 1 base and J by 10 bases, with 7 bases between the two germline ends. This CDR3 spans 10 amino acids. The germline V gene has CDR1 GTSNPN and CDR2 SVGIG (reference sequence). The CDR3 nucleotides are TGTGCCTGGAGTGAGGGGAGAGCTTTCTTT. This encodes CAWSEGRAFF. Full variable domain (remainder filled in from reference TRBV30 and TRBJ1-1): SQTIHQWPATLVQPVGSPLSLECTVEGTSNPNLYWYRQAAGRGLQLLFYSVGIGQISSEVPQNLSASRPQDRQFILSSKKLLLSDSGFYLCAWSEGRAFFGQGTRLTVV.

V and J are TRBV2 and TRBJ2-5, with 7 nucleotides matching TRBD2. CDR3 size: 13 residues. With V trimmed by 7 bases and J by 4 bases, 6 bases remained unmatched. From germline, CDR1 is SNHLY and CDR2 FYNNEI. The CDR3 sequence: CASMGRGLETQYF. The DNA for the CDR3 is TGTGCCAGCATGGGGAGGGGCTTAGAGACCCAGTACTTC.

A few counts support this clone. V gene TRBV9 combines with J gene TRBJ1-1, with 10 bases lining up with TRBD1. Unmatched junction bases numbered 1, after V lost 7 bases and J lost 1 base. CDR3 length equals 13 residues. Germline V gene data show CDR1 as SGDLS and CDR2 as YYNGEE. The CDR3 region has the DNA TGTGCCAGCGGGGACAGGGGGAACACTGAAGCTTTCTTT. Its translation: CASGDRGNTEAFF.

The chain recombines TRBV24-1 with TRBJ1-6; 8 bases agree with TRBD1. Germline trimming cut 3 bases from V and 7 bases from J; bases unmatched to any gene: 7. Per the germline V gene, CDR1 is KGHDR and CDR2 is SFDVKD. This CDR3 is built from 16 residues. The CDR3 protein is CATSDGQGRTNSPLHF. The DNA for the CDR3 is TGTGCCACCAGTGATGGACAGGGACGAACGAATTCACCCCTCCACTTT.

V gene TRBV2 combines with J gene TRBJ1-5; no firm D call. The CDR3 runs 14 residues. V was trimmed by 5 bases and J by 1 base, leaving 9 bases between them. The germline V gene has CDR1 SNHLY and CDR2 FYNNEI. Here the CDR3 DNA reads TGTGCCAGCAGTCCGGACGGGAGCAATCAGCCCCAGCATTTT. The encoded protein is CASSPDGSNQPQHF.

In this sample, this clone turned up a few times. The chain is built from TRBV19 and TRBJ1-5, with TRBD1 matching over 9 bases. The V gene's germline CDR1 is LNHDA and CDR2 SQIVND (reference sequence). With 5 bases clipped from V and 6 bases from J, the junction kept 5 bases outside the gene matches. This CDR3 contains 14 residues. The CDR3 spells CASSSGTGIQPQHF. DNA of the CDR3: TGTGCCAGTAGTTCCGGGACAGGGATTCAGCCCCAGCATTTT.

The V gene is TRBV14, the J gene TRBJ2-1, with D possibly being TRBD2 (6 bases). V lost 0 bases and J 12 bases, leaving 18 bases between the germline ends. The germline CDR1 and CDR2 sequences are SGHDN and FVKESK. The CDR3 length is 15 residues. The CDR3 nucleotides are TGTGCCAGCAGCCAAGATCTAGGAGCAGGAGGGGTGCAGTTCTTC. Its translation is CASSQDLGAGGVQFF.

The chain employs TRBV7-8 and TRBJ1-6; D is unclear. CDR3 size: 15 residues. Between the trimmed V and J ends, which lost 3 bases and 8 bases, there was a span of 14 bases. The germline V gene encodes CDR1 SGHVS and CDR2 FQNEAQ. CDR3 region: CASSFDAGRHSPLHF. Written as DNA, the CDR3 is TGTGCCAGCAGCTTTGACGCTGGGCGCCATTCACCCCTCCACTTT.

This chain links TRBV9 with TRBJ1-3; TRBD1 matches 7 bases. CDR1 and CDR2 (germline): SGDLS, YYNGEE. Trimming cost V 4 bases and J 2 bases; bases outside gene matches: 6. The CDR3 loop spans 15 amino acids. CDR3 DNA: TGTGCCAGCAGCCCCGGGACAGCTACTGGAAACACCATATATTTT. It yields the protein CASSPGTATGNTIYF.

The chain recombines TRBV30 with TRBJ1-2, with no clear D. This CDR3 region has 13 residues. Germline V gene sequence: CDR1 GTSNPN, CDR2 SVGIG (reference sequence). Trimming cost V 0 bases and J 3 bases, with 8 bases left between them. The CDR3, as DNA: TGTGCCTGGAGTGTACCGTCACACTATGGCTACACCTTC. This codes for CAWSVPSHYGYTF.

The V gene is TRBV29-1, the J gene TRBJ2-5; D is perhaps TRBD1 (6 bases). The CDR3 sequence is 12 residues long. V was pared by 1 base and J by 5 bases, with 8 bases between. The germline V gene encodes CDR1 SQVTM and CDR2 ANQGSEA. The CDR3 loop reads CSVEAGQETQYF. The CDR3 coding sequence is TGCAGCGTTGAAGCCGGACAGGAGACCCAGTACTTC.

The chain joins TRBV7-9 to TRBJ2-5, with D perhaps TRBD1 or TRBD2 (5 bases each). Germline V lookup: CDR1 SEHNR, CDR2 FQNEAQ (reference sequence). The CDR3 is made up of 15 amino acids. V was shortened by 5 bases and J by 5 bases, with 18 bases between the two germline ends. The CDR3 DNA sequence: TGTGCCAGCAGCCCCGGTGGGGGTAGCAGGGAGACCCAGTACTTC. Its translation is CASSPGGGSRETQYF.